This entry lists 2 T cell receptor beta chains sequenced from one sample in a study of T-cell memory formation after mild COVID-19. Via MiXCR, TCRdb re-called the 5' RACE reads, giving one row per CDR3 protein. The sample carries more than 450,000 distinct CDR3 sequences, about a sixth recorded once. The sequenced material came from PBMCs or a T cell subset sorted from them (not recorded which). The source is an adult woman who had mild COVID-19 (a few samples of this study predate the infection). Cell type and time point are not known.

The CDR3 loop reads CASSHDGMNTEAFF. The CDR3 coding sequence is TGTGCCAGCAGCCATGACGGCATGAACACTGAAGCTTTCTTT. V gene TRBV14 combines with J gene TRBJ1-1, with D unresolved. Germline V gene data show CDR1 as SGHDN and CDR2 as FVKESK. The CDR3 contains 14 residues. V lost 3 bases to trimming and J lost 0 bases, with 8 bases between them.

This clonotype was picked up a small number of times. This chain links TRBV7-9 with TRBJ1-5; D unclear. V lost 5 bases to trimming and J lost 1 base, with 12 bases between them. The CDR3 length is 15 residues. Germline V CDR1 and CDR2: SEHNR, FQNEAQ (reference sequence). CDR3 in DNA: TGTGCCAGCAGCCCTGGGGTCGGCAGCAATCAGCCCCAGCATTTT. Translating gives CASSPGVGSNQPQHF.